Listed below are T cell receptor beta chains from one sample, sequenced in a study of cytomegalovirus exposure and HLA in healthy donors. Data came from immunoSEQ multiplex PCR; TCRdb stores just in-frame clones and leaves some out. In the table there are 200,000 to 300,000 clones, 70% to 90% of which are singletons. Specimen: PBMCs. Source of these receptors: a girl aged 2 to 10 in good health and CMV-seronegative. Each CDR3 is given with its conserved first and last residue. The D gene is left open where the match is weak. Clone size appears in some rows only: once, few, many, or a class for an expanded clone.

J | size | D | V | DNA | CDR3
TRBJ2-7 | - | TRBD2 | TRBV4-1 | TGCGCCAGCAGCCTCGCGGGGGGGCCCTACGAGCAGTACTTC | CASSLAGGPYEQYF
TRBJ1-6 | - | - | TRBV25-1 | TGTGCCAGCAGTGAATTACAGTATAATTCACCCCTCCACTTT | CASSELQYNSPLHF
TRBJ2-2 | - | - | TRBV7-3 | TGTGCCAGCAGCGGTCAGGGGAGTGTTGCCGGGGAGCTGTTTTTT | CASSGQGSVAGELFF
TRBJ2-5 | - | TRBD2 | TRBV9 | TGTGCCAGCAGCGTAGGCGGGGGGGCGCGGGAGACCCAGTACTTC | CASSVGGGARETQYF
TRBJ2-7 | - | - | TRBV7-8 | TGTGCCAGCAGCATCGACAGGAGAGCCGAGCAGTACTTC | CASSIDRRAEQYF
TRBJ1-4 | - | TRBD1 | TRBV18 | TGTGCCAGCTCACCAGGACAGGAGAAACTGTTTTTT | CASSPGQEKLFF
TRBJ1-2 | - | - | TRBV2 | TGTGCCAGTCCCCTCCGCGGGCGGCGGCAGGATGGCTACACCTTC | CASPLRGRRQDGYTF
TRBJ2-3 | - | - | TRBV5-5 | TGTGCCAGCAGCTTAGGAGGGAGCGCAGATACGCAGTATTTT | CASSLGGSADTQYF
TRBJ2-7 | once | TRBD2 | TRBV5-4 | TGTGCCAGCAGCGGCCGGGGGGACTACGAGCAGTACTTC | CASSGRGDYEQYF
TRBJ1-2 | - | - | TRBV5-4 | TGTGCCAGCAGCTTGGTAACAGCTACTAACTATGGCTACACCTTC | CASSLVTATNYGYTF
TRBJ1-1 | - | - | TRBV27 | TGTGCCAGCAGCTCTGCGGGAGGGGCAACTGAAGCTTTCTTT | CASSSAGGATEAFF
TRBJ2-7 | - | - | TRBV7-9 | TGTGCCAGCAGCTTAGCGGGGCCCATTTACGAGCAGTACTTC | CASSLAGPIYEQYF
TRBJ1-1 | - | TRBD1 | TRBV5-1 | TGCGCCAGCAGCCCGGCAGGGGGCCCAATTACGAACACTGAAGCTTTCTTT | CASSPAGGPITNTEAFF
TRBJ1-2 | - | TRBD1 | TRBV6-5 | TGTGCCAGCAGTTACTCGTCGGGACAGAGCCATGGCTACACCTTC | CASSYSSGQSHGYTF
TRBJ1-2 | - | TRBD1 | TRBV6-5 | TGTGCCAGCAGTGAAGGGGGCTGGGGTGGCTACACCTTC | CASSEGGWGGYTF
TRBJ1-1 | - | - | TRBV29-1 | TGCAGCGTGGGGAGGCAGGGAAATGAAGCTTTCTTT | CSVGRQGNEAFF
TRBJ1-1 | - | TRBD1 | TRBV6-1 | TGTGCCAGCCGAACCAGGGGGGTTGAGACTGAAGCTTTCTTT | CASRTRGVETEAFF
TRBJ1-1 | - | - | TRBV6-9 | TGTGCCAGCAGTTCCATTCAGGGGACTGAAGCTTTCTTT | CASSSIQGTEAFF
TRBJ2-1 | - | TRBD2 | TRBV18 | TGTGCCAGCTCACCAGGGATCGGGGGGGCCAATGAGCAGTTCTTC | CASSPGIGGANEQFF
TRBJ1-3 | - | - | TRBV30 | TGTGCCTGGACCCCTAAGGGAGGGACTGGAAACACCATATATTTT | CAWTPKGGTGNTIYF
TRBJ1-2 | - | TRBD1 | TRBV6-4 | TGTGCCAGCAGCGAAACCCCGGGACAGCTCTATGGCTACACCTTC | CASSETPGQLYGYTF
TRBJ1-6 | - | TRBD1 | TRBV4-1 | TGCGCCAGCAGCCCCCCCCGGGACAGGGTTCATTCACCCCTCCACTTT | CASSPPRDRVHSPLHF
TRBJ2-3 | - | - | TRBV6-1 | TGTGCCAGCAGTGAAAGGGGAAGCACAGATACGCAGTATTTT | CASSERGSTDTQYF
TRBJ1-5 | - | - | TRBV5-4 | TGTGCCAGCAGCTTGGAGTATTTCACAGGGCGCAATCAGCCCCAGCATTTT | CASSLEYFTGRNQPQHF
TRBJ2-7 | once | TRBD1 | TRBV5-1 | TGCGCCAGCAGCGCCGGGACAGGGAGGTACGAGCAGTACTTC | CASSAGTGRYEQYF
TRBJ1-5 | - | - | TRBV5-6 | TGTGCCAGCAGCTTTTGGGGAGAACTGGTTGGTCAGCCCCAGCATTTT | CASSFWGELVGQPQHF
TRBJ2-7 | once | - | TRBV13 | TGTGCCAGCAGCCTCCCCGGCGGTTCCTACGAGCAGTACTTC | CASSLPGGSYEQYF
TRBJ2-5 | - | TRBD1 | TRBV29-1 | TGCAGCGTCGGACGGGCAGGGGGCGTAGAGACCCAGTACTTC | CSVGRAGGVETQYF
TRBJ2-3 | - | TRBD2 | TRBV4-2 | TGTGCCAGCAGCCAAGGGGGGGGGAGCACAGATACGCAGTATTTT | CASSQGGGSTDTQYF
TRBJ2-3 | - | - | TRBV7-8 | TGTGCCAGCAGCTTAGCGCGCGTCCCTAGCACAGATACGCAGTATTTT | CASSLARVPSTDTQYF
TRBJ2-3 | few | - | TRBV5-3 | TGTGCCAGAAGCTTGCGCGCTCGATTAGCTAGCGATACGCAGTATTTT | CARSLRARLASDTQYF
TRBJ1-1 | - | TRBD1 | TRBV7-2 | TGTGCCAGCAGCCCTCCGGGACAGGGGAAGCTTTTT | CASSPPGQGKLF
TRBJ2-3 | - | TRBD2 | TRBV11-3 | TGTGCCAGCAGCTCCGGGGGGGACGCAGATACGCAGTATTTT | CASSSGGDADTQYF
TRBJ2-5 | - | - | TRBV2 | TGTGCCAGCAGCCCAAAACTAGAGATCGAGACCCAGTACTTC | CASSPKLEIETQYF
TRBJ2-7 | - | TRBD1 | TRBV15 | TGTGCCACCAGCAGAGGGGGACAGCTCTACGAGCAGTACTTC | CATSRGGQLYEQYF
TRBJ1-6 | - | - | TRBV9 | TGTGCCAGCAGCGTAGACAGGGCTAGAAATTCACCCCTCCACTTT | CASSVDRARNSPLHF
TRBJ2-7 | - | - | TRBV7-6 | TGTGCCAGCAGCTTAAGGCCTAGCGAGTACGAGCAGTACTTC | CASSLRPSEYEQYF
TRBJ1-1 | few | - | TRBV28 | TGTGCCAGCAGTCCTAATGGGGGGACTGAAGCTTTCTTT | CASSPNGGTEAFF
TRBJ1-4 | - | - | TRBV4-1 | TGCGCCAGCAGCCAAGAGACAGGATCTTACGAAAAACTGTTTTTT | CASSQETGSYEKLFF
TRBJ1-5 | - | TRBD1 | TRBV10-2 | TGCGCCAGCAGTGACCCGGGACAGATGTACAATCAGCCCCAGCATTTT | CASSDPGQMYNQPQHF
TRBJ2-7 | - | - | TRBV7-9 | TGTGCCAGCAGCTTCGGTCCGAGCGAGCAGTACTTC | CASSFGPSEQYF
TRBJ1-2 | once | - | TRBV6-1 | TGTGCCAGCAGTGAGAGTACCATCGCTCCCTATGGCTACACCTTC | CASSESTIAPYGYTF
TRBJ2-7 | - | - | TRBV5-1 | TGCGCCAGCAGCTTGCAAAGCGGTCACTACGAGCAGTACTTC | CASSLQSGHYEQYF
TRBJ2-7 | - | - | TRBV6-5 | TGTGCCAGCAGTAGCCGGGACTTGCTCTACGAGCAGTACTTC | CASSSRDLLYEQYF
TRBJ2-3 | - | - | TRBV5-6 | TGTGCCAGCAGCTTGAGGAGGTCCTTCCCTAGCACAGATACGCAGTATTTT | CASSLRRSFPSTDTQYF
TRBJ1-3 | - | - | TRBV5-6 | TGTGCCAGCAGCTCGCCCCCAGGGGCCATATATTTT | CASSSPPGAIYF
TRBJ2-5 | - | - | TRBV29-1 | TGCAGCGTTGAAATATTTCAAGAGACCCAGTACTTC | CSVEIFQETQYF
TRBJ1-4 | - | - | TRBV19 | TGTGCCAGTAGCCAACCGGGATCCCTAGGAGTGTTTTTT | CASSQPGSLGVFF
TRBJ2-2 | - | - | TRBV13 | TGTGCCAGCAGCTTAGGCCGAGGAGCATTCACCGGGGAGCTGTTTTTT | CASSLGRGAFTGELFF
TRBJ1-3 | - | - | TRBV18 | TGTGCCAGCTCATCAGGTGGCTCTGGAAACACCATATATTTT | CASSSGGSGNTIYF
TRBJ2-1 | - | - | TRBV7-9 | TGTGCCAGCAGCCCACGACAGGTTTTCGATGAGCAGTTCTTC | CASSPRQVFDEQFF
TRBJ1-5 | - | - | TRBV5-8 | TGTGCCAGCAGGCACGACAGGAGAACTAATCAGCCCCAGCATTTT | CASRHDRRTNQPQHF
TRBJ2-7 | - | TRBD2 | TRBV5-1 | TGCGCCAGCAGCGCCGGGACTAGCGGGAGAACCTACGAGCAGTACTTC | CASSAGTSGRTYEQYF